The 7 T cell receptor beta chains below come from one sample, sequenced in a study of Graves' ophthalmopathy and Graves' hyperthyroidism. For repertoire sequencing, the TCR beta CDR3 regions were amplified from RNA transcripts. HTBI primers primed a first-round RT-PCR, and a second-round multiplex PCR followed. In TCRdb, the multiplex PCR reads were re-called with MiXCR into one record per CDR3 protein. Altogether some 370,000 distinct CDR3 sequences are present, approximately 18% being singletons, with the ten largest covering roughly 2.6%. Sequenced material: peripheral blood. Receptors were obtained from an adult woman with stable Graves' hyperthyroidism.

This clonotype was counted at least ten times. V gene TRBV18 combines with J gene TRBJ2-7; weak D call: TRBD2 (5 bases). Looked up from germline, CDR1 is KGHSH and CDR2 is LQKENI. This CDR3 has 14 amino acids. V lost 6 bases and J 3 bases, leaving 15 bases between the germline ends. CDR3 bases: TGTGCCAGCTCCGACTTCGGGGATTACTACGAGCAGTACTTC. This codes for CASSDFGDYYEQYF.

This clonotype appeared many times. This sequence joins TRBV16 and TRBJ1-5; D may be TRBD1 (5 bases). V dropped 3 bases and J dropped 2 bases, with 8 bases sitting between them. Germline CDR1 KGHSY, CDR2 FQNENV. The CDR3 contains 14 residues. The CDR3 bases are TGTGCCAGCAGCCAGGTCAGGGGCAATCAGCCCCAGCATTTT. It translates to CASSQVRGNQPQHF.

V gene TRBV7-3 combines with J gene TRBJ2-6; TRBD1 is a possible D gene (5 bases). The CDR3 runs to 16 residues. Germline V gene sequence: CDR1 SGHTA, CDR2 FQGTGA. The V and J ends lost 0 bases and 3 bases respectively, with 9 bases between them. CDR3 in amino acids: CASSLTGVNGANVLTF. The CDR3 nucleotides are TGTGCCAGCAGCTTAACAGGGGTGAATGGGGCCAACGTCCTGACTTTC.

To note about this clonotype: A read error may account for a junction end that differs from germline. The V gene is TRBV7-2, the J gene TRBJ2-2; TRBD2 is a possible D gene (5 bases). The germline V gene has CDR1 SGHTA and CDR2 FQGNSA. The CDR3 consists of 15 residues. This chain's CDR3 is CASSGGFLGTGDLFF. In nucleotides, the CDR3 is TGTGCCAGCAGCGGCGGCTTTCTAGGCACCGGGGATCTGTTTTTT.

This clonotype was seen at least ten times. The chain links TRBV6-1 to TRBJ1-6; TRBD1 might be the D (5 bases). The V end was cut by 5 bases, the J end by 9 bases, with 20 bases between. Germline CDR1 reads MNHNS; CDR2 reads SASEGT. The CDR3 runs 16 residues. Here the CDR3 DNA reads TGTGCCAGCAGTCGGTCCCCCGGGGCTGGGGGTTCACCCCTCCACTTT. Its translation: CASSRSPGAGGSPLHF.

In its sample, this clonotype was seen many times. The V gene is TRBV5-1, the J gene TRBJ1-2, with 7 bases aligning to TRBD1. Germline trimming cut 2 bases from V and 0 bases from J; bases unmatched to any gene: 4. From germline, CDR1 is SGHRS and CDR2 YFSETQ. The CDR3 is 15 residues long. The DNA for the CDR3 is TGCGCCAGCAGCTTCGTGGGGACAGCTAACTATGGCTACACCTTC. Its translation is CASSFVGTANYGYTF.

The chain couples TRBV6-4 to TRBJ1-2, with 9 bases that match TRBD1. Looked up from germline, CDR1 is MRHNA and CDR2 is SNTAGT. CDR3 length: 17 amino acids. After removal of 5 bases from V and 3 bases from J, the junction contained 13 bases not matched to a gene. This CDR3 is CASSHGQGPPRDYGYTF. The CDR3 nucleotides are TGTGCCAGCAGTCACGGACAGGGGCCCCCTCGTGACTATGGCTACACCTTC.